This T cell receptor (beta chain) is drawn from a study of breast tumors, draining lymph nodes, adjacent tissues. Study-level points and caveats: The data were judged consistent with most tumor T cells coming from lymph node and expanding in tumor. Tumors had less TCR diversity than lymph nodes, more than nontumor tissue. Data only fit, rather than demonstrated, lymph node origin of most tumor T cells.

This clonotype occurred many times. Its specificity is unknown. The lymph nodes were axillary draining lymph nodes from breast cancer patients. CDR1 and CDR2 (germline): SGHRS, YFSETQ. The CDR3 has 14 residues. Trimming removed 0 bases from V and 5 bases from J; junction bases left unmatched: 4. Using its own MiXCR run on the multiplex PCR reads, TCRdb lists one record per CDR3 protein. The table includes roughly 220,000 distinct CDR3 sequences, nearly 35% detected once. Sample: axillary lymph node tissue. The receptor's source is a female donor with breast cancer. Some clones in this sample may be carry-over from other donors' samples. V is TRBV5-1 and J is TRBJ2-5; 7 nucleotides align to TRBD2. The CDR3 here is CASSLGTSGETQYF. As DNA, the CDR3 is TGCGCCAGCAGCTTGGGGACTAGTGGGGAGACCCAGTACTTC.